This section outlines one T cell receptor (beta chain) sequence together with its context. Other DNA sequences within the sample encode an identical CDR3. This record belongs to a study of blood T cell repertoires in COVID-19. On the study more broadly: There were acute and convalescent COVID-19 samples, and they came from the United States, Italy and Spain. Nucleic acid was either cDNA or gDNA, and it came from T cells, B-cell-depleted T cells, or PBMCs.

Per the authors' pipeline: Cell counts per sample came from amplifying reference gene primers. TCRdb's table, derived via immunoSEQ multiplex PCR, lists solely in-frame clones and lacks some. V and J calls and clone size are copied from that table; D and trimming were computed from the DNA. The sample lists 100,000 to 150,000 clones; more than 70% were seen once. V shed 2 bases and J 2 bases; nucleotides not matched to a gene: 2. This CDR3 is 15 amino acids long. Germline V CDR1 and CDR2: SGHRS, YFSETQ. V gene TRBV5-1 combines with J gene TRBJ2-5, with TRBD2 matching 11 bases. Specimen: peripheral blood. This receptor was identified in a human donor in a cohort sampled during active COVID-19. The CDR3 bases are TGCGCCAGCAGCTTATTAGCGGGGGGGCAAGAGACCCAGTACTTC. This translates into CASSLLAGGQETQYF.